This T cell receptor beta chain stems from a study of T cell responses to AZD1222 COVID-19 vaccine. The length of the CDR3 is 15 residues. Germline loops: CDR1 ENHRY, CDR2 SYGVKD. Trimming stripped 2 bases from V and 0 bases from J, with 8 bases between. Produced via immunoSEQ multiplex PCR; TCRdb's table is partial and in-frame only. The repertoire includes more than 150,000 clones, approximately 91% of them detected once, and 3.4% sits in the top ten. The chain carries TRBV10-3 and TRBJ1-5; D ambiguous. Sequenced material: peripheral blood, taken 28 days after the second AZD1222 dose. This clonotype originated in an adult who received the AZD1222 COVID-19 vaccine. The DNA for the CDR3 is TGTGCCATCAGTGAGATGAGGAGTAGCAATCAGCCCCAGCATTTT. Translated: CAISEMRSSNQPQHF.